Listed here are 14 T cell receptor beta chains from one sample, sequenced in a study of neurological immune-mediated disorders. TCRdb processed the 5' RACE reads anew with MiXCR; each CDR3 protein has one entry. The sample has about 79,000 distinct CDR3 sequences, roughly 13% seen once; the top ten hold 6.5% to 8%. The sample consisted of PBMCs. The source of these receptors is a woman aged 45 to 65 in good health.

This clonotype was counted a few times. One base away lies a much larger clone, so this may be a sequencing read error. Here the CDR3 reads CTSRPGSTEAFF. The CDR3 nucleotides read TGTACCAGCAGGCCAGGGTCCACTGAAGCTTTCTTT. This chain links TRBV6-6 with TRBJ1-1, with D perhaps matching TRBD1 (5 bases). CDR1 MNHNY and CDR2 SVGAGI come from the germline V gene (reference sequence). The CDR3 is 12 residues long.

The gene calls are TRBV20-1 and TRBJ2-1; D is uncertain. V lost 4 bases to trimming and J lost 2 bases, with 9 bases between them. Germline V gives CDR1 DFQATT, CDR2 SNEGSKA (reference sequence). The CDR3 runs 13 residues. The CDR3 region has the DNA TGCAGTGCTAACCTTGGGCCCTACAATGAGCAGTTCTTC. This sequence encodes CSANLGPYNEQFF.

This clonotype has a count of ten or more. The rearrangement links TRBV28 to TRBJ2-2; 10 bases are a match to TRBD1. The germline V gene has CDR1 MDHEN and CDR2 SYDVKM. Trimming took 8 bases from V and 0 from J; bases not matched to a gene: 3. The CDR3 loop spans 15 amino acids. DNA for the CDR3: TGTGCCAGCTTGACAGGGGGCGCGAACACCGGGGAGCTGTTTTTT. Residues: CASLTGGANTGELFF.

This clonotype came up many times. The chain uses TRBV7-9 and TRBJ2-7, with unresolved D. The V and J ends lost 5 bases and 13 bases respectively, with 15 bases between them. This CDR3 is 11 amino acids long. The germline gives CDR1 SEHNR, CDR2 FQNEAQ (reference sequence). The CDR3 sequence is CASSPGPGSYF. The CDR3, as DNA: TGTGCCAGCAGCCCCGGACCTGGTAGTTACTTC.

A remark on this clonotype: A much more abundant neighbour one base away suggests this may be a read error. The chain is built from TRBV5-1 and TRBJ2-5; 9 bases fit TRBD1. The CDR3 is 15 amino acids. CDR1 SGHRS and CDR2 YFSETQ come from the germline V gene. Trimming cost V 3 bases and J 10 bases; bases outside gene matches: 13. CDR3 region: CASSSSRDRVGIQYF. CDR3 in DNA: TGCGCCAGCAGCTCGTCCCGGGACAGGGTGGGGATCCAGTACTTC.

This clonotype occurred many times. CDR3 nucleotides: TGTGCCAGCACCTCCAACTGGAAAGATAATGAAAAACTGTTTTTT. Residues: CASTSNWKDNEKLFF. The V gene is TRBV12-3 or TRBV12-4, the J gene TRBJ1-4; D unclear. Deletions cut 7 bases from V and 4 bases from J, with 16 bases between. The CDR3 totals 15 residues.

As for this clonotype: A much larger clone differs from this one at a single base, so this may be a read error. J is TRBJ2-1 and V is TRBV10-1; possible D gene TRBD1, 6 bases. CDR1 is WNHNN, CDR2 SYGVQD, per germline (reference sequence). CDR3 length: 13 amino acids. As DNA, the CDR3 is TGCGCCAACAGTGGGGGCTCCGTAAATGAGCAGTTCTTC. It yields the protein CANSGGSVNEQFF.

About this clonotype itself: This may be a read error: a much more frequent sequence differs by one nucleotide. This chain links TRBV28 with TRBJ2-7; 7 bases match TRBD2. Germline V CDR1 and CDR2: MDHEN, SYDVKM. This CDR3 region has 15 residues. V lost 4 bases and J lost 6; bases outside the gene matches: 12. CDR3 protein: CASSSGTNLIFEQYF. The CDR3 nucleotides read TGTGCCAGCAGTTCCGGGACTAACCTTATCTTCGAGCAGTACTTC.

This clonotype was recorded at least ten times. V is TRBV29-1 and J is TRBJ2-3, with D maybe TRBD2 (7 bases). The V end was cut by 1 base, the J end by 4 bases, with 15 bases between. The V gene's germline CDR1 is SQVTM and CDR2 ANQGSEA. The CDR3 loop spans 15 amino acids. In DNA, the CDR3 is TGCAGCGTTGAAGGGGGGGGGGCCGGCGCAGATACGCAGTATTTT. Amino acid sequence: CSVEGGGAGADTQYF.

Concerning this clonotype itself: A much larger clone differs by one base, so this may be a read error. The conserved final phenylalanine or tryptophan is absent from the CDR3, which likely points to a read error. The gene calls are TRBV5-8 and TRBJ1-2; D may be TRBD1 (5 bases). Trimming pared 4 bases from V and 4 bases from J, leaving 20 bases between. Germline CDR1 is SGHTS and CDR2 is YDEGEE. The CDR3 totals 16 residues. The CDR3 nucleotides read TGTGCCAGCAGCCTACCCAGCGGGAGGGGCGTCTATGGCTACACCATC. This sequence encodes CASSLPSGRGVYGYTI.

This clonotype occurred many times. The V call is TRBV20-1, the J call TRBJ1-4; 8 nucleotides match TRBD1. V trimming: 0 bases; J trimming: 8 bases; junction bases outside the gene matches: 8. Germline V gene sequence: CDR1 DFQATT, CDR2 SNEGSKA (reference sequence). This CDR3 region has 15 residues. The CDR3 coding sequence is TGCAGTGCTAGAGATCTGACAGGGGCCGGAGAAAAACTGTTTTTT. Translated: CSARDLTGAGEKLFF.

This clonotype was detected many times. This chain links TRBV5-1 with TRBJ2-3, with a tentative D call TRBD1 (5 bases). V lost 0 bases and J lost 6, with 14 bases in between. The CDR3 runs 15 residues. The germline V gene encodes CDR1 SGHRS and CDR2 YFSETQ. The CDR3 reads CASSLGRGQLDTQYF. CDR3 in DNA: TGCGCCAGCAGCTTGGGGAGAGGACAATTGGATACGCAGTATTTT. The full variable domain, with the rest looked up from reference TRBV5-1 and TRBJ2-3, is KAGVTQTPRYLIKTRGQQVTLSCSPISGHRSVSWYQQTPGQGLQFLFEYFSETQRNKGNFPGRFSGRQFSNSRSEMNVSTLELGDSALYLCASSLGRGQLDTQYFGPGTRLTVL.

This clonotype came up many times. The chain has TRBV29-1 and TRBJ1-1; D is uncertain. Trimming pared 4 bases from V and 0 bases from J, leaving 9 bases between. CDR3 size: 13 residues. Germline V CDR1 and CDR2: SQVTM, ANQGSEA. The CDR3 DNA is TGCAGCGTTGTTTGGCAAGTGAACACTGAAGCTTTCTTT. Residues: CSVVWQVNTEAFF.

This clonotype was found many times. This chain connects TRBV10-3 to TRBJ2-7; 11 bases agree with TRBD2. V trimming: 11 bases; J trimming: 2 bases; junction bases outside the gene matches: 8. Germline values: CDR1 ENHRY, CDR2 SYGVKD. The CDR3 has 14 residues. CDR3 sequence: CASTTSGGTYEQYF. The CDR3 bases are TGTGCCTCCACTACTAGCGGGGGAACCTACGAGCAGTACTTC.